Sequencing of this T cell receptor (beta chain) was carried out in a study of cytomegalovirus exposure and HLA in healthy donors. Of note for this clone: The target antigen is unknown.

The germline gives CDR1 MDHEN, CDR2 SYDVKM. Trimming took 4 bases from V and 3 from J; bases not matched to a gene: 4. This CDR3 comprises 15 residues. Broader study findings: Further analysis, carried out later, found HLA-associated TCR beta chains more clonally expanded than equally common other chains. Data from an earlier analysis indicated that most TCR beta V segments were productive either about 90% or about 30% of the time. HLA allele associations emerged for 16,951 TCR beta sequences in a later analysis, at 0.05 false discovery rate. There were under 200 TCR beta chains listed as cytomegalovirus-associated.

PCR employed 60 Vbeta and 13 Jbeta primers. This table comes from immunoSEQ multiplex PCR, and its TCRdb copy is limited to in-frame clones, with some not included. The sample consists of about 200,000 clones, 75% to 80% of them appearing once. The rearrangement links TRBV28 to TRBJ1-4, with 8 bases identical to TRBD1. This receptor was identified in a woman aged 30 to 39 in good health and CMV-seropositive. The sequencing sample was made of PBMCs. The CDR3 reads CASSSGGLANEKLFF. The CDR3 coding sequence is TGTGCCAGCAGTTCAGGGGGCTTAGCTAATGAAAAACTGTTTTTT.